A selection of T cell receptor beta chains follows, all from one sample in a study of naive and memory T cell subsets. TCRdb redid the calling of the 5' RACE reads with MiXCR, one entry per CDR3 protein. The table has more than 45,000 distinct CDR3 sequences, approximately 4.5% seen once. The receptors originated from a female donor in good health. CDR3s include the opening cysteine and the closing phenylalanine or tryptophan. The order of the fields is clone size, D gene, J gene, V gene, CDR3 DNA, CDR3 protein. D genes are given only for firm matches. The size field is filled for only some rows; it gives once, few, many or a size class.

clone_size: many; d_call: NA; j_call: TRBJ1-2; v_call: TRBV9; cdr3_nt: TGTGCCAGCAGCGTAGAAACAGGAGAATATGGCTATGGCTACACCTTC; cdr3_aa: CASSVETGEYGYGYTF
clone_size: many; d_call: NA; j_call: TRBJ2-5; v_call: TRBV4-1; cdr3_nt: TGCGCCAGCAGCCAGTCAGGTGGCGAGCAAGAGACCCAGTACTTC; cdr3_aa: CASSQSGGEQETQYF
clone_size: many; d_call: NA; j_call: TRBJ1-5; v_call: TRBV5-1; cdr3_nt: TGCGCCAGCAGCGAGCCTGGGGGGCCCCAGCATTTT; cdr3_aa: CASSEPGGPQHF
clone_size: many; d_call: NA; j_call: TRBJ2-1; v_call: TRBV5-5; cdr3_nt: TGTGCCAGCAGCTTGGAGGCGGACCCTTTGGCGCAGTTCTTC; cdr3_aa: CASSLEADPLAQFF
clone_size: NA; d_call: TRBD2; j_call: TRBJ2-7; v_call: TRBV20-1; cdr3_nt: TGCAGTGTTAAGGTACCGGGACTACTATACGAGCAGTACTTC; cdr3_aa: CSVKVPGLLYEQYF
clone_size: many; d_call: NA; j_call: TRBJ2-4; v_call: TRBV18; cdr3_nt: TGTGCCAGCTCACCAGAGTCTTTACGAAACATTCAGTACTTC; cdr3_aa: CASSPESLRNIQYF
clone_size: many; d_call: NA; j_call: TRBJ2-3; v_call: TRBV28; cdr3_nt: TGTGCCAGCAGTTTAAGGGGTACTATTGATACGCAGTATTTT; cdr3_aa: CASSLRGTIDTQYF
clone_size: many; d_call: NA; j_call: TRBJ1-3; v_call: TRBV12-3/TRBV12-4; cdr3_nt: TGTGCCAGCACCCCCGCTTCTGGAAACACCATATATTTT; cdr3_aa: CASTPASGNTIYF
clone_size: many; d_call: NA; j_call: TRBJ2-2; v_call: TRBV18; cdr3_nt: TGTGCCAGCTCACAAACGGGACAAGCGAACACCGGGGAGCTGTTTTTT; cdr3_aa: CASSQTGQANTGELFF
clone_size: NA; d_call: NA; j_call: TRBJ2-1; v_call: TRBV28; cdr3_nt: TGTGCCAGCAGTTGTCTGAATGAGCAGTTCTTC; cdr3_aa: CASSCLNEQFF
clone_size: many; d_call: TRBD1; j_call: TRBJ1-2; v_call: TRBV27; cdr3_nt: TGTGCCAGCAGTTCCTTACAGGGGACTAGCGTCTACACCTTC; cdr3_aa: CASSSLQGTSVYTF